This T cell receptor beta chain was observed in a study of beta chain features in type 1 diabetes. Points on this clone: Its antigen is not identified.

By way of CD45RO/CCR7/CD25/CD127/CD95/CD27, the CD4+ regulatory, stem cell-like memory, central memory and naive cells were sorted. Findings of the study overall: The analysis here could not establish whether HLA type shapes TCRB rearrangement.

All of the isolated RNA was reverse transcribed, so expressed TCRB transcripts were sequenced. Data came from immunoSEQ multiplex PCR; TCRdb stores just in-frame clones and leaves some out. The table includes 680,000 or so clones, roughly a sixth detected once. The CDR3 runs to 14 residues. V gave up 4 bases and J gave up 7 bases; unmatched junction bases: 7. Germline lookup yields CDR1 SGHTA and CDR2 FQGNSA. The gene calls are TRBV7-2 and TRBJ1-5; 7 bases match TRBD1. The sequenced sample was naive CD4+ T cells from blood. The sequence came from a man aged 18 to 30 in good health. The CDR3 is CASSSDRAGQPQHF. The CDR3 nucleotides are TGTGCCAGCAGCTCCGACAGGGCGGGACAGCCCCAGCATTTT.